Shown below are 27 T cell receptor beta chains from a single sample sequenced in a study of glioma-infiltrating T cells after dendritic cell vaccination. Libraries were prepared by immunoSEQ multiplex PCR; TCRdb keeps only in-frame clonotypes and omits some of them. This sample has tens of thousands of clones; about four fifths occur once, and the top ten carry around 2.3%. Source: blood, taken before dendritic cell vaccination. Source of these receptors: a human donor with glioblastoma.

This clone was detected only a few times. This chain links TRBV7-2 with TRBJ2-1; 10 bases map to TRBD2. V was pared by 5 bases and J by 4 bases, with 8 bases of the junction left unmatched. The CDR3 consists of 16 residues. Germline V CDR1 and CDR2: SGHTA, FQGNSA. The CDR3: CASSPSTSGKYNEQFF. The CDR3 bases are TGTGCCAGCAGCCCAAGCACTAGCGGGAAGTACAATGAGCAGTTCTTC.

The J gene is TRBJ2-1, the V gene TRBV6-6, with D possibly matching TRBD2 (6 bases). Trimming stripped 2 bases from V and 6 bases from J, with 17 bases between. Per germline, CDR1 MNHNY and CDR2 SVGAGI (reference sequence). The CDR3 contains 16 residues. CDR3 nucleotide sequence: TGTGCCAGCAGTTACGAGGGACTCGGGTTGAGCAATGAGCAGTTCTTC. Translated, it gives CASSYEGLGLSNEQFF.

In this sample, this clone turned up once. The chain couples TRBV9 to TRBJ1-5; 10 bases agree with TRBD1. V was clipped by 4 bases and J by 6 bases; unmatched bases: 7. Germline lookup yields CDR1 SGDLS and CDR2 YYNGEE. The length of the CDR3 is 15 residues. In nucleotides, the CDR3 is TGTGCCAGCAGCCCAGGACAGGGGGTAAGTCAGCCCCAGCATTTT. Its protein product is CASSPGQGVSQPQHF.

This clone was picked up one time. The V call is TRBV18, the J call TRBJ2-5; 10 bases are shared with TRBD2. After removal of 4 bases from V and 1 base from J, the junction contained 3 bases not matched to a gene. The CDR3 contains 15 residues. From germline, CDR1 is KGHSH and CDR2 LQKENI. The CDR3 reads CASSLSSGGQETQYF. In nucleotides, the CDR3 is TGTGCCAGCTCACTATCTAGCGGGGGCCAAGAGACCCAGTACTTC.

This chain links TRBV5-1 with TRBJ2-6, with TRBD1 matching over 7 bases. The J segment lost 0 bases and the V segment lost 0 bases, leaving 6 bases of the junction unmatched. Germline V gene lookup returns CDR1 SGHRS and CDR2 YFSETQ. This CDR3 contains 18 residues. CDR3 protein: CASSLVLTGISGANVLTF. As DNA, the CDR3 is TGCGCCAGCAGCTTGGTGTTGACAGGGATCTCTGGGGCCAACGTCCTGACTTTC.

CDR3 nucleotide sequence: TGCGCCAGCACCAACAGAGCCATGAACACTGAAGCTTTCTTT. Amino acid sequence: CASTNRAMNTEAFF. The chain employs TRBV5-1 and TRBJ1-1; D gene unclear. V lost 6 bases and J 0 bases, leaving 12 bases between the germline ends. The CDR3 is made up of 14 amino acids. Germline V gene data show CDR1 as SGHRS and CDR2 as YFSETQ.

The chain has TRBV4-1 and TRBJ1-2; D might be TRBD1 (5 bases). V shed 0 bases and J shed 0 bases, with 11 bases lying between them. In germline, CDR1 is MGHRA, CDR2 YSYEKL. This CDR3 is 16 amino acids long. The CDR3 sequence: CASSQEFTGANYGYTF. CDR3 coding DNA: TGCGCCAGCAGCCAAGAGTTCACAGGAGCTAACTATGGCTACACCTTC.

This clone was detected only a few times. The gene calls are TRBV2 and TRBJ2-7; TRBD1 agrees at 9 bases. The CDR3 runs to 11 residues. Germline-derived CDR1 and CDR2 are SNHLY and FYNNEI. The CDR3 region is CARQGVYEQYF. CDR3 sequence (DNA): TGTGCGAGACAGGGGGTCTACGAGCAGTACTTC.

The gene calls are TRBV7-2 and TRBJ2-3; 11 positions match TRBD2. Per the germline V gene, CDR1 is SGHTA and CDR2 is FQGNSA. The V gene end was trimmed by 3 bases and the J gene end by 6 bases; junction bases not matched to a gene: 8. The CDR3 covers 16 residues. The CDR3 protein is CASSLYSSGGSDTQYF. The CDR3 DNA is TGTGCCAGCAGCTTGTATTCTAGCGGGGGGTCCGATACGCAGTATTTT.

The chain joins TRBV5-1 to TRBJ2-3, with TRBD2 as a possible D gene (6 bases). CDR1 is SGHRS and CDR2 is YFSETQ in the germline V gene. The CDR3 consists of 16 residues. Trimming pared 0 bases from V and 7 bases from J, leaving 18 bases between. The CDR3 region is CASSLGGRDGINTQYF. The CDR3, as DNA: TGCGCCAGCAGCTTGGGAGGGCGGGACGGTATAAATACGCAGTATTTT.

The chain carries TRBV14 and TRBJ1-4, with D uncertain. From germline, CDR1 is SGHDN and CDR2 FVKESK. Trimming left V 1 base short and J 8 bases short, with 8 bases between. The CDR3 contains 13 residues. The CDR3 coding sequence is TGTGCCAGCAGCCAAGGGTACCAGGAAAAACTGTTTTTT. Its translation: CASSQGYQEKLFF.

With regard to this clone: This sample includes further DNA sequences coding for the same CDR3. This sequence joins TRBV5-4 and TRBJ2-7; 10 bases fit TRBD1. The CDR3 extends over 15 amino acids. V lost 0 bases to trimming and J lost 3 bases; unmatched junction nucleotides: 3. The V gene's germline CDR1 is SGHNT and CDR2 YYREEE (reference sequence). The CDR3 DNA reads TGTGCCAGCAGCTTGGCCGGGACAGGGGTCTACGAGCAGTACTTC. Protein sequence: CASSLAGTGVYEQYF.

The chain is built from TRBV7-3 and TRBJ1-2; 7 nucleotides agree with TRBD1. CDR1 is SGHTA and CDR2 is FQGTGA in the germline V gene. CDR3 length: 13 amino acids. Germline trimming cut 4 bases from V and 3 bases from J; bases unmatched to any gene: 2. CDR3 sequence: CASSSGTDYGYTF. The CDR3, as DNA: TGTGCCAGCAGCTCCGGGACAGACTATGGCTACACCTTC.

The CDR3 DNA follows: TGTGCCAGCAGCGTTCTTACAAGGGGACAGGGGAATGAAAAACTGTTTTTT. Its protein product is CASSVLTRGQGNEKLFF. The chain joins TRBV5-4 to TRBJ1-4; 10 bases agree with TRBD1. This CDR3 has 17 residues. Trimming took 4 bases from V and 5 from J; bases not matched to a gene: 11. Germline V CDR1 and CDR2: SGHNT, YYREEE (reference sequence).

The chain joins TRBV6-5 to TRBJ1-3, with D perhaps TRBD1 (6 bases). There are 15 residues in the CDR3. The V gene lost 5 bases and the J gene lost 2 bases, with 13 bases spanning the gap. Germline CDR1 is MNHEY and CDR2 is SVGAGI. CDR3 region: CASSVQGQPGNTIYF. In DNA, the CDR3 is TGTGCCAGCAGTGTTCAGGGGCAGCCTGGAAACACCATATATTTT.

J is TRBJ2-2 and V is TRBV29-1; D possibly corresponds to TRBD2 (7 bases). Germline lookup yields CDR1 SQVTM and CDR2 ANQGSEA. The V and J ends lost 3 bases and 0 bases respectively, with 17 bases between them. CDR3 size: 17 residues. The CDR3 region has the DNA TGCAGCGTTGACGGGGTGGGCGGGGGCCCGAACACCGGGGAGCTGTTTTTT. It is translated as CSVDGVGGGPNTGELFF.

The chain uses TRBV6-1 and TRBJ2-7, with TRBD1 as a possible D gene (5 bases). The CDR3 contains 13 residues. V lost 5 bases and J 5 bases, leaving 13 bases between the germline ends. CDR1 MNHNS and CDR2 SASEGT come from the germline V gene. The CDR3 sequence is CASSTTRGNEQYF. For the CDR3, the DNA is TGTGCCAGCAGTACGACAAGGGGTAACGAGCAGTACTTC.

The chain combines TRBV10-3 with TRBJ2-3; TRBD2 aligns across 9 bases. From germline, CDR1 is ENHRY and CDR2 SYGVKD. Trimming removed 6 bases from V and 2 bases from J; junction bases left unmatched: 6. The CDR3 spans 15 residues. This CDR3 is CAISPLAGSTDTQYF. In DNA form, the CDR3 reads TGTGCCATCAGCCCGCTAGCGGGGTCCACAGATACGCAGTATTTT.

This chain links TRBV14 with TRBJ2-2; 7 nucleotides line up with TRBD1. CDR1 and CDR2 (germline): SGHDN, FVKESK. V trimming: 5 bases; J trimming: 3 bases; junction bases outside the gene matches: 6. CDR3 length: 15 amino acids. Here the CDR3 DNA reads TGTGCCAGCAGCAGGTGGACAGGAGACACCGGGGAGCTGTTTTTT. It codes for CASSRWTGDTGELFF.

This clone was detected a few times. The gene calls are TRBV6-1 and TRBJ1-5; D remains ambiguous. Trimming took off 5 bases at V and 13 bases at J, with 15 bases between the two ends. CDR3 length: 12 amino acids. Germline V gene lookup returns CDR1 MNHNS and CDR2 SASEGT. CDR3 sequence reads: CASSLRDPVQHF. The CDR3 nucleotides read TGTGCCAGCAGTTTACGGGATCCGGTACAGCATTTT.

The chain couples TRBV5-4 to TRBJ2-1, with TRBD1 identical over 9 bases. The CDR3 length is 15 residues. V shed 3 bases and J 7 bases; nucleotides not matched to a gene: 8. CDR1 is SGHNT and CDR2 is YYREEE in the germline V gene (reference sequence). The CDR3 DNA reads TGTGCCAGCAGCTATGCCGGGACAGGGAAGAATGAGCAGTTCTTC. Protein product: CASSYAGTGKNEQFF.

The chain combines TRBV4-1 with TRBJ2-5; D unresolved. Deletions cut 1 base from V and 4 bases from J, with 10 bases between. The CDR3 is made up of 14 amino acids. CDR1 and CDR2 (germline): MGHRA, YSYEKL. The chain's CDR3 is CASSQVPQRETQYF. The CDR3 DNA reads as TGCGCCAGCAGCCAAGTACCGCAGCGAGAGACCCAGTACTTC.

The chain combines TRBV7-9 with TRBJ1-1; possibly TRBD1 for D (5 bases). Per germline, CDR1 SEHNR and CDR2 FQNEAQ (reference sequence). V was cut by 3 bases and J by 6 bases, with 14 bases left in between. This CDR3 contains 14 residues. The CDR3, as DNA: TGTGCCAGCAGCTTGGAGGGGACTCCCGCTGAAGCTTTCTTT. It translates to CASSLEGTPAEAFF.

V and J are TRBV28 and TRBJ2-1; 10 bases are a match to TRBD1. This CDR3 is 16 amino acids long. Germline lookup yields CDR1 MDHEN and CDR2 SYDVKM. With 3 bases clipped from V and 7 bases from J, the junction kept 9 bases outside the gene matches. CDR3 residues: CASSFSHGDRGNEQFF. The CDR3 bases are TGTGCCAGCAGTTTTTCCCACGGGGACAGGGGTAATGAGCAGTTCTTC.

V and J are TRBV5-1 and TRBJ2-3, with D possibly being TRBD1 (5 bases). The germline CDR1 and CDR2 sequences are SGHRS and YFSETQ. V was clipped by 1 base and J by 3 bases, with 9 bases between them. The CDR3 has 14 residues. The CDR3 is CASSLLRATDTQYF. CDR3 coding DNA: TGCGCCAGCAGCTTGCTCAGGGCGACAGATACGCAGTATTTT. The variable domain in full, completed from reference TRBV5-1 and TRBJ2-3, reads KAGVTQTPRYLIKTRGQQVTLSCSPISGHRSVSWYQQTPGQGLQFLFEYFSETQRNKGNFPGRFSGRQFSNSRSEMNVSTLELGDSALYLCASSLLRATDTQYFGPGTRLTVL.

This chain connects TRBV5-1 to TRBJ2-6, with 9 bases fitting TRBD1. Looked up from germline, CDR1 is SGHRS and CDR2 is YFSETQ. The junction had 6 bases not matched to a gene; V was cut back by 3 bases and J by 11 bases. The CDR3 is made up of 14 amino acids. The CDR3: CASSSIQGADVLTF. The CDR3 DNA reads as TGCGCCAGCAGCTCAATACAGGGGGCGGACGTCCTGACTTTC.

This clone was recorded once. The V and J genes are TRBV15 and TRBJ2-1, with D tentatively TRBD1 (5 bases). The CDR3 totals 14 residues. Germline CDR1 LNHNV, CDR2 YYDKDF (reference sequence). V was shortened by 2 bases and J by 10 bases, with 15 bases between the two germline ends. CDR3 coding DNA: TGTGCCACCAGCAGAAATGGGGCATTCGACGAGCAGTTCTTC. Protein product: CATSRNGAFDEQFF.